The 31 T cell receptor beta chains below all came from one sample that was sequenced in a study of blood T cell repertoires in COVID-19. Assay used: immunoSEQ multiplex PCR; TCRdb lists only in-frame clones, some missing. This repertoire shows about 270,000 clones, about 85% found once; its top ten account for less than 4.5%. Sequencing was performed on peripheral blood. The receptors were sampled from a woman aged 45-59 years with active or convalescent COVID-19.

The chain has TRBV10-2 and TRBJ2-2; weak D call: TRBD1 (5 bases). This CDR3 spans 15 amino acids. The germline V gene encodes CDR1 WSHSY and CDR2 SAAADI. Trimming stripped 7 bases from V and 4 bases from J, with 16 bases between. Here the CDR3 DNA reads TGCGCCAGCAAAAAACACCAGGGTAGCACCGGGGAGCTGTTTTTT. This translates into CASKKHQGSTGELFF.

This chain uses TRBV5-1 with TRBJ2-2, with TRBD2 matching over 13 bases. J lost 7 bases, V lost 3 bases, and 3 bases had no gene match. Germline V gene lookup returns CDR1 SGHRS and CDR2 YFSETQ. There are 15 residues in the CDR3. The CDR3 protein is CASSWGTSGVGELFF. The CDR3 DNA reads TGCGCCAGCAGCTGGGGGACTAGCGGGGTCGGGGAGCTGTTTTTT.

V is TRBV28 and J is TRBJ1-2; perhaps TRBD1 as D (5 bases). Trimming took 8 bases from V and 5 from J, leaving 6 bases between them. Germline lookup yields CDR1 MDHEN and CDR2 SYDVKM. This CDR3 comprises 10 residues. Written as DNA, the CDR3 is TGTGCCAGCGGGGGGTATGGCTACACCTTC. Translating gives CASGGYGYTF.

This clone was counted only a few times. The chain is built from TRBV12-3 or TRBV12-4 and TRBJ1-1; 7 nucleotides match TRBD1. J lost 12 bases, V lost 3 bases, and 7 bases had no gene match. This CDR3 has 12 amino acids. This chain's CDR3 is CASSFGRGVTFF. CDR3 nucleotides: TGTGCCAGCAGTTTCGGCAGGGGGGTGACTTTCTTT.

The gene calls are TRBV7-9 and TRBJ2-3; 8 bases agree with TRBD2. J gave up 2 bases and V 5 bases, and 9 bases lay outside the gene matches. The CDR3 has 16 amino acids. Per the germline V gene, CDR1 is SEHNR and CDR2 is FQNEAQ (reference sequence). The CDR3 region has the DNA TGTGCCAGCAGCCCCCGGGGGGGTTCGTTCACAGATACGCAGTATTTT. Protein product: CASSPRGGSFTDTQYF.

The chain is built from TRBV18 and TRBJ1-6, with D unclear. CDR3 length: 16 amino acids. Germline CDR1 is KGHSH and CDR2 is LQKENI. Deletions cut 5 bases from V and 2 bases from J, with 13 bases between. The CDR3 DNA sequence: TGTGCCAGCTCAGGTTCGGGTTCGGCCTATAATTCACCCCTCCACTTT. Amino acid sequence: CASSGSGSAYNSPLHF.

This chain connects TRBV19 to TRBJ1-5; 9 bases align to TRBD1. V lost 5 bases, J lost 7 bases, and 12 bases stayed unmatched. The CDR3 has 16 residues. CDR1 is LNHDA and CDR2 is SQIVND in the germline V gene (reference sequence). CDR3 coding DNA: TGTGCCAGTAGTCCCCTCCGACAGGGGGAGGACCAGCCCCAGCATTTT. This translates into CASSPLRQGEDQPQHF.

The rearrangement links TRBV6-1 to TRBJ2-7, with TRBD2 identical over 14 bases. CDR3 length: 18 residues. The trim removed 3 bases at V and 7 bases at J, leaving 14 bases unmatched. Germline V gene sequence: CDR1 MNHNS, CDR2 SASEGT. This CDR3 reads CASSDRLGGLAGVGEQYF. The CDR3 DNA reads as TGTGCCAGCAGTGACCGTCTGGGGGGACTAGCGGGAGTCGGGGAGCAGTACTTC.

The chain links TRBV6-5 to TRBJ1-6; 8 positions match TRBD1. This CDR3 comprises 13 residues. The germline CDR1 and CDR2 sequences are MNHEY and SVGAGI. With 8 bases clipped from V and 9 bases from J, the junction kept 6 bases outside the gene matches. Here the CDR3 DNA reads TGTGCCAGCGTTGGACAGGGAGGTTCACCCCTCCACTTT. Protein sequence: CASVGQGGSPLHF.

V gene TRBV19 combines with J gene TRBJ1-5; 8 positions agree with TRBD1. Germline trimming cut 5 bases from V and 6 bases from J; bases unmatched to any gene: 15. CDR1 and CDR2 (germline): LNHDA, SQIVND (reference sequence). The CDR3 loop spans 17 amino acids. CDR3 in amino acids: CASSATGDSWWGQPQHF. CDR3 DNA sequence: TGTGCCAGTAGTGCGACAGGGGATTCTTGGTGGGGTCAGCCCCAGCATTTT. The entire variable domain, with the rest obtained from reference TRBV19 and TRBJ1-5, is as follows: DGGITQSPKYLFRKEGQNVTLSCEQNLNHDAMYWYRQDPGQGLRLIYYSQIVNDFQKGDIAEGYSVSREKKESFPLTVTSAQKNPTAFYLCASSATGDSWWGQPQHFGDGTRLSIL.

Only a few counts were recorded for this clone. The chain uses TRBV5-6 and TRBJ2-7; D perhaps matches TRBD2 (6 bases). This CDR3 is built from 15 residues. The germline V and J ends were trimmed by 0 bases and 3 bases, with 13 bases remaining between them. CDR1 is SGHDT, CDR2 YYEEEE, per germline. The chain's CDR3 is CASSLDQRVDYEQYF. In DNA form, the CDR3 reads TGTGCCAGCAGCTTGGATCAGCGGGTAGACTACGAGCAGTACTTC. Full variable domain (outside the CDR3, taken from reference TRBV5-6 and TRBJ2-7): DAGVTQSPTHLIKTRGQQVTLRCSPKSGHDTVSWYQQALGQGPQFIFQYYEEEERQRGNFPDRFSGHQFPNYSSELNVNALLLGDSALYLCASSLDQRVDYEQYFGPGTRLTVT.

The chain uses TRBV5-1 and TRBJ1-2, with 8 nucleotides matching TRBD1. The CDR3 is 12 residues long. The trim removed 2 bases at V and 8 bases at J, leaving 2 bases unmatched. CDR1 and CDR2 (germline): SGHRS, YFSETQ. The DNA for the CDR3 is TGCGCCAGCAGCTTAGACAGGGGCGGCTACACCTTC. Translated, it gives CASSLDRGGYTF.

This clone occurred once. This chain links TRBV5-1 with TRBJ1-4, with 7 bases fitting TRBD1. With V trimmed by 2 bases and J by 7 bases, 8 bases remained unmatched. The CDR3 runs to 15 residues. CDR1 and CDR2 from the germline V gene are SGHRS and YFSETQ. CDR3 residues: CASSLAGGQGEKLFF. CDR3 bases: TGCGCCAGCAGCTTAGCAGGGGGACAAGGTGAAAAACTGTTTTTT.

The CDR3 sequence is CASSLGSSETQYF. CDR3 DNA sequence: TGCGCCAGCAGCTTAGGGAGCTCAGAGACCCAGTACTTC. This rearrangement joins TRBV5-1 to TRBJ2-5; D might be TRBD2 (5 bases). V lost 2 bases and J 4 bases, leaving 9 bases between the germline ends. Germline V gives CDR1 SGHRS, CDR2 YFSETQ. The CDR3 runs to 13 residues.

The chain joins TRBV2 to TRBJ2-5, with TRBD2 as a possible D gene (6 bases). This CDR3 is 16 amino acids long. The V and J ends lost 0 bases and 4 bases respectively, with 15 bases between them. The V gene's germline CDR1 is SNHLY and CDR2 FYNNEI. CDR3 in amino acids: CASSEALLEGGETQYF. For the CDR3, the DNA is TGTGCCAGCAGTGAAGCGCTTCTGGAGGGAGGAGAGACCCAGTACTTC.

The chain has TRBV14 and TRBJ2-3, with 7 positions matching TRBD2. Looked up from germline, CDR1 is SGHDN and CDR2 is FVKESK. The V and J ends lost 3 bases and 9 bases, in that order; junction bases with no gene match: 6. The CDR3 is made up of 13 amino acids. Here the CDR3 reads CASSQRLAGTQYF. The CDR3 nucleotides are TGTGCCAGCAGCCAGAGACTAGCAGGGACGCAGTATTTT.

The V gene is TRBV7-3, the J gene TRBJ2-1; tentatively, D is TRBD2 (5 bases). The V gene lost 5 bases and the J gene lost 4 bases, with 15 bases spanning the gap. This CDR3 spans 15 amino acids. The germline V gene has CDR1 SGHTA and CDR2 FQGTGA. CDR3 coding DNA: TGTGCCAGCAGCATGGACGGGGAAACTTACAATGAGCAGTTCTTC. Amino acid sequence: CASSMDGETYNEQFF.

The chain uses TRBV7-2 and TRBJ1-1; 7 nucleotides line up with TRBD1. Trimming at V came to 5 bases and at J to 10 bases, leaving 16 bases not matched to a gene. The CDR3 has 15 residues. Germline-derived CDR1 and CDR2 are SGHTA and FQGNSA. The CDR3 is CASSLRTGSQTIAFF. The CDR3, as DNA: TGTGCCAGCAGCCTTAGGACAGGTTCACAGACCATAGCTTTCTTT.

The chain links TRBV5-1 to TRBJ2-7; maybe TRBD2 (6 bases). This CDR3 spans 14 amino acids. Germline V CDR1 and CDR2: SGHRS, YFSETQ. V lost 0 bases and J lost 6, with 13 bases in between. CDR3 in DNA: TGCGCCAGCAGCTTGGGTAGGGACTCATCCGAGCAGTACTTC. Its protein product is CASSLGRDSSEQYF. Using reference TRBV5-1 and TRBJ2-7 for the parts outside the CDR3, the full variable domain is KAGVTQTPRYLIKTRGQQVTLSCSPISGHRSVSWYQQTPGQGLQFLFEYFSETQRNKGNFPGRFSGRQFSNSRSEMNVSTLELGDSALYLCASSLGRDSSEQYFGPGTRLTVT.

This clone has more than one count but fewer than ten. The CDR3 nucleotides read TGTGCCAGCAGCGTAGGGGCAGGGCTTTCTGGAAACACCATATATTTT. Translated: CASSVGAGLSGNTIYF. The genes are TRBV9 and TRBJ1-3; a weak D match, TRBD1 (5 bases). The CDR3 is 16 amino acids. The V and J ends lost 0 bases and 1 base respectively, with 11 bases between them. CDR1 SGDLS and CDR2 YYNGEE come from the germline V gene.

The V and J genes are TRBV19 and TRBJ2-3, with TRBD2 as a possible D gene (5 bases). The ends were cut back, 2 bases at V and 3 bases at J, with 9 bases in the middle. Germline lookup yields CDR1 LNHDA and CDR2 SQIVND (reference sequence). CDR3 size: 14 residues. CDR3 in amino acids: CASSIRGMTDTQYF. In nucleotides, the CDR3 is TGTGCCAGTAGTATACGAGGGATGACAGATACGCAGTATTTT.

The CDR3 DNA is TGTGCCAGCAGTGCTGACACCCCAAGGACTAATGAAAAACTGTTTTTT. This gives the protein CASSADTPRTNEKLFF. This chain uses TRBV2 with TRBJ1-4, with D uncertain. The CDR3 extends over 16 amino acids. The germline CDR1 and CDR2 sequences are SNHLY and FYNNEI. Trimming cost V 4 bases and J 2 bases, with 14 bases left between them.

The chain joins TRBV5-4 to TRBJ2-7; tentatively, D is TRBD2 (6 bases). The V end lost 3 bases, the J end lost 5 bases, and 21 bases lay between the germline ends. From germline, CDR1 is SGHNT and CDR2 YYREEE (reference sequence). The CDR3 covers 16 residues. The CDR3 nucleotides are TGTGCCAGCAGCTCCGGAATTGGGACGGAGGGACACGAGCAGTACTTC. Amino acid sequence: CASSSGIGTEGHEQYF.

In this sample, this clone turned up once. This chain uses TRBV18 with TRBJ2-1; 11 nucleotides align to TRBD2. With 3 bases clipped from V and 6 bases from J, the junction kept 4 bases outside the gene matches. CDR1 KGHSH and CDR2 LQKENI come from the germline V gene. The CDR3 consists of 15 residues. The CDR3 nucleotides read TGTGCCAGCTCACCCACTAGCGGGAGTCCCAATGAGCAGTTCTTC. As protein: CASSPTSGSPNEQFF.

This clone was seen more than once but under ten times. V gene TRBV7-2 combines with J gene TRBJ2-3; D is possibly TRBD2 (6 bases). CDR3 size: 14 residues. The V and J ends lost 3 bases and 4 bases respectively, with 11 bases between them. Germline V gene lookup returns CDR1 SGHTA and CDR2 FQGNSA. CDR3 loop: CASSLDGSSDTQYF. In DNA form, the CDR3 reads TGTGCCAGCAGCTTGGACGGGAGTTCAGATACGCAGTATTTT.

The J gene is TRBJ1-5, the V gene TRBV27, with a possible D match to TRBD1 (6 bases). The CDR3 totals 14 residues. Trimming took off 5 bases at V and 2 bases at J, with 10 bases between the two ends. Germline CDR1 and CDR2: MNHEY and SMNVEV (reference sequence). The CDR3 nucleotides read TGTGCCAGCAGTAAAGGACAGCGCAATCAGCCCCAGCATTTT. Translation: CASSKGQRNQPQHF.

Here the CDR3 reads CASSLDSMNTEAFF. DNA of the CDR3: TGTGCCAGCAGCCTGGACAGCATGAACACTGAAGCTTTCTTT. The chain couples TRBV5-6 to TRBJ1-1; D might be TRBD1 (6 bases). The germline V gene has CDR1 SGHDT and CDR2 YYEEEE. V shed 4 bases and J shed 0 bases, with 10 bases lying between them. The CDR3 contains 14 residues. The full variable domain, with the rest looked up from reference TRBV5-6 and TRBJ1-1, is DAGVTQSPTHLIKTRGQQVTLRCSPKSGHDTVSWYQQALGQGPQFIFQYYEEEERQRGNFPDRFSGHQFPNYSSELNVNALLLGDSALYLCASSLDSMNTEAFFGQGTRLTVV.

This clone was seen many times. This rearrangement joins TRBV2 to TRBJ2-3; D gene uncertain. CDR1 is SNHLY and CDR2 is FYNNEI in the germline V gene. V gave up 2 bases and J gave up 2 bases, with 2 bases separating them. The CDR3 is 12 amino acids. The CDR3 region is CASSELTDTQYF. CDR3 DNA: TGTGCCAGCAGTGAACTCACAGATACGCAGTATTTT.

This clone was seen a single time. V and J are TRBV5-4 and TRBJ1-1; D gene uncertain. The CDR3 sequence is 16 residues long. V was pared by 6 bases and J by 0 bases, with 18 bases between. Germline values: CDR1 SGHNT, CDR2 YYREEE (reference sequence). The CDR3 region has the DNA TGTGCCAGCATTTCGCACCAGTGGGGAGTGAACACTGAAGCTTTCTTT. This codes for CASISHQWGVNTEAFF.

The CDR3 DNA sequence: TGTGCCAGCAGCTCCATAATACTAGCATTGGAGACCCAGTACTTC. Amino acid sequence: CASSSIILALETQYF. The chain employs TRBV7-2 and TRBJ2-5, with D possibly TRBD2 on 6 matching bases. Per the germline V gene, CDR1 is SGHTA and CDR2 is FQGNSA. With 4 bases removed from V and 5 bases from J, the gap between germline ends came to 17 bases. The CDR3 has 15 residues. Based on the CDR3 plus reference TRBV7-2 and TRBJ2-5, the full variable domain is GAGVSQSPSNKVTEKGKDVELRCDPISGHTALYWYRQSLGQGLEFLIYFQGNSAPDKSGLPSDRFSAERTGGSVSTLTIQRTQQEDSAVYLCASSSIILALETQYFGPGTRLLVL.

This chain joins TRBV10-3 and TRBJ1-2, with D possibly matching TRBD1 (6 bases). Looked up from germline, CDR1 is ENHRY and CDR2 is SYGVKD. V lost 6 bases and J 1 base, leaving 12 bases between the germline ends. The CDR3 is 14 residues long. CDR3 residues: CAIRRDTYNYGYTF. CDR3 coding DNA: TGTGCCATCAGAAGGGACACCTATAACTATGGCTACACCTTC.